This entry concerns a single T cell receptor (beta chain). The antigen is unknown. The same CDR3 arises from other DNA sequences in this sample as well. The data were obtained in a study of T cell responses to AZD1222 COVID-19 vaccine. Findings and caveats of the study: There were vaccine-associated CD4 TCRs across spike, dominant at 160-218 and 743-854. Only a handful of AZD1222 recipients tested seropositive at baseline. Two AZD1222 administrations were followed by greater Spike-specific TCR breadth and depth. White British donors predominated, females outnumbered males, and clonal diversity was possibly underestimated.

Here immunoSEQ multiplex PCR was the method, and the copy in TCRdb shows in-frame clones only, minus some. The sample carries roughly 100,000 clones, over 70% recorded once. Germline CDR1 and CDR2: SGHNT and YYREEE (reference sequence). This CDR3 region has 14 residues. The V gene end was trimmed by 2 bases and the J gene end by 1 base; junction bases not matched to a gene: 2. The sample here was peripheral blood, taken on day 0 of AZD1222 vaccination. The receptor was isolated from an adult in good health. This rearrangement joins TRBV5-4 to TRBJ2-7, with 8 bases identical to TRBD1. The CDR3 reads CASSFGTGSYEQYF. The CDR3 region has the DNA TGTGCCAGCAGCTTTGGGACAGGATCCTACGAGCAGTACTTC.